These T cell receptor beta chains were read from a single sample in a study of T cells in Graves' hyperthyroidism and ophthalmopathy. In TCRdb, the multiplex PCR reads were re-called with MiXCR into one record per CDR3 protein. The data show 450,000 to 700,000 distinct CDR3 sequences, with just over 45% seen just once and around 17% held by the top ten. Sample: peripheral blood or thyroid tissue (not recorded which). The receptors were gathered from an adult woman with Graves' disease, either hyperthyroidism or ophthalmopathy (not recorded which). CDR3s include the opening cysteine and the closing phenylalanine or tryptophan. The D gene is left open where the match is weak. Only part of the rows carry a size: once, few, many, or a class if the clone is expanded.

CDR3 protein,D gene,V gene,J gene,clone size
CASSFSLAGQETQYF,TRBD2,TRBV5-1,TRBJ2-5,.
CASSLVYPGTVDEAFF,TRBD1,TRBV25-1,TRBJ1-1,many
CASSQDDEGTDTQYF,.,TRBV14,TRBJ2-3,.
CASSLEVATGELFF,.,TRBV5-1,TRBJ2-2,many
CATSTRDFSYEQYF,.,TRBV15,TRBJ2-7,many
CASSLVPGETQYF,.,TRBV7-9,TRBJ2-5,.
CASSGTSGNTIYF,.,TRBV2,TRBJ1-3,many
CASSRDSSGYTF,.,TRBV5-1,TRBJ1-2,.
CASSLADYGYTF,.,TRBV12-3/TRBV12-4,TRBJ1-2,many
CASSNTRQGGGYTF,TRBD1,TRBV19,TRBJ1-2,many
CASSLPGQGVSYEQYF,TRBD1,TRBV10-2,TRBJ2-7,.
CASSSRQGINEKLFF,TRBD1,TRBV7-2,TRBJ1-4,.
CASSWGDRNAQYF,.,TRBV7-9,TRBJ2-7,many
CASSSAEAQGTQYF,.,TRBV5-4,TRBJ2-3,.
CASSEGQGPYSNQPQHF,TRBD1,TRBV25-1,TRBJ1-5,many
CASSSGSGNSYEQYF,TRBD2,TRBV6-1,TRBJ2-7,.
CASIQPGQGNTEAFF,TRBD1,TRBV2,TRBJ1-1,.
CATSRVTQATGNTIYF,.,TRBV15,TRBJ1-3,few
CATSRDREGLPGQTQYF,TRBD2,TRBV15,TRBJ2-5,.
CASRGRGSTIYF,.,TRBV7-8,TRBJ1-3,.
CAISDRETSLLSYEQYF,.,TRBV10-3,TRBJ2-7,.
CASRHLAGEATQYF,TRBD2,TRBV11-1,TRBJ2-5,once
CASSPGDGLEKLFF,.,TRBV6-5,TRBJ1-4,many
CASSLGPPRETEAFF,.,TRBV5-1,TRBJ1-1,.
CASGPGGANYGYTF,.,TRBV7-3,TRBJ1-2,once